This T cell receptor beta chain was identified in a study of identifying expanded T cells in peripheral blood. The study, taken as a whole, reports: Differentially abundant clones: about 1.2 between replicates, around 16 at roughly 13 days, over 18 at four.

V shed 1 base and J shed 4 bases, with 1 base lying between them. This CDR3 contains 12 residues. The V gene's germline CDR1 is KGHSH and CDR2 LQKENI. The method was immunoSEQ multiplex PCR; TCRdb's version includes in-frame clones alone and lacks a portion of them. This table has more than 45,000 clones, roughly nine tenths appearing once. As for this clone: Its antigen remains unknown.

Sequences were obtained from blood. This clonotype was obtained from a person aged 18-70 years in good health. The chain combines TRBV18 with TRBJ2-2; D is undetermined. The CDR3 bases are TGTGCCAGCTCACCACGCACCGGGGAGCTGTTTTTT. Translated: CASSPRTGELFF.